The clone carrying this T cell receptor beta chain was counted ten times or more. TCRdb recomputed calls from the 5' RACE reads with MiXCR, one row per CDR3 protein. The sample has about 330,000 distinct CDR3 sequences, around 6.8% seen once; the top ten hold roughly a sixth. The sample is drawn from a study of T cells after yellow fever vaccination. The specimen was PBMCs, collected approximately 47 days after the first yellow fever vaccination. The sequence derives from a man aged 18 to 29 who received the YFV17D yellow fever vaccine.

The CDR3 region is CAGSGGRSGELFF. The DNA for the CDR3 is TGTGCCGGTAGCGGGGGGAGATCCGGGGAGCTGTTTTTT. The chain couples TRBV7-6 to TRBJ2-2; 10 bases line up with TRBD2. The V segment lost 11 bases and the J segment 6 bases; nucleotides outside the gene matches: 6. Germline loops: CDR1 SGHVS, CDR2 FNYEAQ. This CDR3 spans 13 amino acids.